In this sample, the clone carrying this TCR beta chain turned up a few times. Its antigen is still unknown. One entry per CDR3 protein, called by TCRdb with MiXCR from the 5' RACE reads. The sample contains around 480,000 distinct CDR3 sequences, around 14% of which appear only once. The data were obtained in a study of identical twins. Study-wide results and limits: Those out-of-frame alpha sequences shared by twins showed an excess of low generation probability.

Healthy Caucasians supplied all donations. Separately, the same data were catalogued under a study of yellow fever vaccine responses in identical twins. As that report states: It has been reported that, in twins, the vaccine T cell response seemed partly convergent and partly personalized.

The sequenced sample was CD4+ T cells sorted from blood. The TCR originated in a woman under 30 in good health.

This CDR3 is CASTPRSSYNEQFF. CDR3 sequence (DNA): TGTGCCAGCACGCCCAGAAGCTCCTACAATGAGCAGTTCTTC. The chain is built from TRBV12-3 or TRBV12-4 and TRBJ2-1; D gene uncertain. The CDR3 totals 14 residues. The ends were cut back, 7 bases at V and 0 bases at J, with 10 bases in the middle.